The 2 T cell receptor beta chains in this list originate from one sample, sequenced in a study of T cells after yellow fever vaccination. TCRdb re-analysed the 5' RACE reads in MiXCR, keeping a single row per CDR3 protein. Among 200,000 to 300,000 distinct CDR3 sequences listed, about 7.1% were seen once. The specimen comprised CD4+ T cells sorted from PBMCs, sampled 15 days after the yellow fever booster vaccination. The origin of the receptors is a man aged 30-40 years who received the YFV17D yellow fever vaccine.

This clonotype was found a few times. The chain employs TRBV5-4 and TRBJ2-5; tentatively, D is TRBD1 (6 bases). This CDR3 comprises 14 residues. Trimming cost V 4 bases and J 2 bases, with 12 bases left between them. Per the germline V gene, CDR1 is SGHNT and CDR2 is YYREEE (reference sequence). This CDR3 is CASSPDRRQETQYF. DNA for the CDR3: TGTGCCAGCAGCCCGGACAGACGACAAGAGACCCAGTACTTC.

As regards this clonotype: The missing conserved phenylalanine or tryptophan at the end of this CDR3 makes a read error likely. The V and J genes are TRBV5-4 and TRBJ2-7, with 7 bases aligning to TRBD1. The CDR3 is made up of 13 amino acids. V was pared by 3 bases and J by 2 bases, with 2 bases of the junction left unmatched. The germline V gene has CDR1 SGHNT and CDR2 YYREEE (reference sequence). The CDR3 DNA reads TGTGCCAGCAGCTGGGACAGCGCCTACGAGCAGTACTAC. It codes for CASSWDSAYEQYY.